The source of this T cell receptor (beta chain) is a study of cytomegalovirus exposure and HLA in healthy donors. For the study at large: As released early, the data held around 80 million unique TCRs from HLA-typed donors.

Researchers ran the PCR with 60 Vbeta and 13 Jbeta primers. Repertoires were generated with immunoSEQ multiplex PCR, while TCRdb's copy carries only in-frame clones and drops some. Of under 200,000 clones in the sample, around 87% are singletons; the top ten hold about 1%. CDR1 and CDR2 from the germline V gene are LNHDA and SQIVND (reference sequence). This CDR3 is 15 amino acids long. V lost 3 bases to trimming and J lost 7 bases; unmatched junction nucleotides: 7. What was sequenced was PBMCs. J is TRBJ1-2 and V is TRBV19, with TRBD1 matching over 11 bases. The sequence was obtained from a boy younger than 10 in good health and CMV-seronegative. DNA of the CDR3: TGTGCCAGTAGTATCGGGACAGGGGGAAGTGGTGGCTACACCTTC. This gives the protein CASSIGTGGSGGYTF.